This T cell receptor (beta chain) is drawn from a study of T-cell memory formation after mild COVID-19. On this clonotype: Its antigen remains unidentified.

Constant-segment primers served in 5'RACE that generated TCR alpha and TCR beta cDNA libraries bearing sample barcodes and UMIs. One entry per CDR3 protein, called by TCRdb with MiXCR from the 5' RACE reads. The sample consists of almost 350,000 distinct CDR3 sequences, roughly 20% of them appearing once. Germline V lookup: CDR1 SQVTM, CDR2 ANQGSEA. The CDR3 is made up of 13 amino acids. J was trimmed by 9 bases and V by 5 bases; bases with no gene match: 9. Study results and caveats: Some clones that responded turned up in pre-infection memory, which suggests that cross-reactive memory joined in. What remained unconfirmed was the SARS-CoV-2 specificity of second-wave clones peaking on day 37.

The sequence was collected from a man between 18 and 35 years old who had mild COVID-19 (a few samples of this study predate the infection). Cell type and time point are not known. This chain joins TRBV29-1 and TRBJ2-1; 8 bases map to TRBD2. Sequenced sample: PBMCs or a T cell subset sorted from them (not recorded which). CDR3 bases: TGCAGCGTTCCCTATAAGCGGGGGAGTGAGCAGTTCTTC. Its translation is CSVPYKRGSEQFF.